A single sample gave rise to the 20 T cell receptor beta chains below, sequenced in a study of T cell repertoires in cytomegalovirus infection. TCRdb re-derived calls from the reads in MiXCR, one entry per CDR3 protein. This repertoire shows hundreds of thousands of distinct CDR3 sequences, approximately 40% found once; its top ten account for just under 45%. These TCRs' antigens remain unknown. Sample: cultured PBMCs, taken from culture after CMV antigen stimulation. Receptors originate from a human donor in good health (CMV status not recorded). Some clones in this sample may be carry-over from other donors' samples.

This clonotype was counted between two and nine times. This chain links TRBV4-3 with TRBJ2-3; D remains unclear. V was pared by 3 bases and J by 8 bases, with 6 bases between. This CDR3 has 11 residues. Germline CDR1 reads LGHNA; CDR2 reads YSLEER. The DNA of the CDR3 is TGCGCCAGCAGCCAGGGTACTACGCAGTATTTT. Its protein is CASSQGTTQYF.

This rearrangement joins TRBV15 to TRBJ2-2, with 11 bases identical to TRBD2. With 6 bases clipped from V and 2 bases from J, the junction kept 11 bases outside the gene matches. The CDR3 extends over 18 amino acids. Germline V gene sequence: CDR1 LNHNV, CDR2 YYDKDF (reference sequence). CDR3: CATRAGRGLAVNTGELFF. The CDR3 region has the DNA TGTGCCACCAGGGCGGGGAGGGGACTAGCGGTAAACACCGGGGAGCTGTTTTTT.

This clonotype was seen more than once but under ten times. The rearrangement links TRBV2 to TRBJ2-1; 12 bases align to TRBD2. Germline values: CDR1 SNHLY, CDR2 FYNNEI. This CDR3 has 17 residues. J lost 6 bases, V lost 2 bases, and 8 bases had no gene match. As DNA, the CDR3 is TGTGCCAGCAGTGAAACCGGGACTAGCGGGTATCGCAATGAGCAGTTCTTC. It yields the protein CASSETGTSGYRNEQFF. The full variable domain, completed using reference TRBV2 and TRBJ2-1, is EPEVTQTPSHQVTQMGQEVILRCVPISNHLYFYWYRQILGQKVEFLVSFYNNEISEKSEIFDDQFSVERPDGSNFTLKIRSTKLEDSAMYFCASSETGTSGYRNEQFFGPGTRLTVL.

The chain recombines TRBV6-5 with TRBJ1-2, with 8 nucleotides matching TRBD1. Germline lookup yields CDR1 MNHEY and CDR2 SVGAGI. There are 15 residues in the CDR3. Trimming at V came to 8 bases and at J to 4 bases, leaving 12 bases not matched to a gene. CDR3 protein: CASAKIGQGGYGYTF. Written as DNA, the CDR3 is TGTGCCAGCGCTAAAATTGGACAGGGTGGCTATGGCTACACCTTC.

The V gene is TRBV28, the J gene TRBJ1-6; D possibly corresponds to TRBD1 (6 bases). Germline V gene sequence: CDR1 MDHEN, CDR2 SYDVKM. The V end was cut by 3 bases, the J end by 10 bases, with 16 bases between. The CDR3 extends over 15 amino acids. The CDR3 region has the DNA TGTGCCAGCAGTTTGGGGGGCCAATCGTGGTCACCCCTCCACTTT. The encoded protein is CASSLGGQSWSPLHF. The full variable domain, in which reference TRBV28 and TRBJ1-6 provide the parts outside the CDR3, is DVKVTQSSRYLVKRTGEKVFLECVQDMDHENMFWYRQDPGLGLRLIYFSYDVKMKEKGDIPEGYSVSREKKERFSLILESASTNQTSMYLCASSLGGQSWSPLHFGNGTRLTVT.

This clonotype was observed a single time. This chain joins TRBV4-2 and TRBJ2-3, with TRBD2 matching 8 bases. CDR1 is LGHNA and CDR2 is YNFKEQ in the germline V gene. The length of the CDR3 is 12 residues. Trimming removed 4 bases from V and 9 bases from J; junction bases left unmatched: 3. The CDR3 region has the DNA TGTGCCAGCAGCCCGGAGCGGGGGACGCAGTATTTT. The encoded protein is CASSPERGTQYF.

This clonotype was observed a handful of times. V is TRBV5-1 and J is TRBJ2-4; no firm D call. The CDR3 runs to 15 residues. Germline assignment: CDR1 SGHRS and CDR2 YFSETQ. Trimming removed 3 bases from V and 0 bases from J, with 10 bases in between. CDR3 sequence: CASSSTSGAKNIQYF. CDR3 bases: TGCGCCAGCAGCTCGACTTCTGGAGCCAAAAACATTCAGTACTTC.

This clonotype has only a few counts. The chain is built from TRBV28 and TRBJ2-1; no clear D gene. The ends were cut back, 6 bases at V and 6 bases at J, with 9 bases in the middle. The CDR3 sequence is 12 residues long. Germline values: CDR1 MDHEN, CDR2 SYDVKM. This chain's CDR3 is CASSPTRNEQFF. The CDR3 region has the DNA TGTGCCAGCAGCCCGACTCGCAATGAGCAGTTCTTC.

The rearrangement joins TRBV6-2 or TRBV6-3 to TRBJ1-6, with TRBD1 as a possible D gene (5 bases). V lost 6 bases, J lost 7 bases, and 25 bases lay in between. CDR1 and CDR2 from the germline V gene are MNHEY and SVGEGT. CDR3 length: 18 amino acids. The CDR3 sequence: CASRRGSSLVLGNSPLHF. In nucleotides, the CDR3 is TGTGCCAGCAGACGGGGGTCAAGCCTTGTTCTGGGAAATTCACCCCTCCACTTT.

The chain recombines TRBV7-9 with TRBJ1-1, with 8 bases matching TRBD1. Looked up from germline, CDR1 is SEHNR and CDR2 is FQNEAQ (reference sequence). The CDR3 runs 14 residues. The junction had 5 bases not matched to a gene; V was cut back by 3 bases and J by 5 bases. In nucleotides, the CDR3 is TGTGCCAGCAGCTTTCAGGGGGCGGTGACTGAAGCTTTCTTT. Translating it yields CASSFQGAVTEAFF. The full variable domain, completed using reference TRBV7-9 and TRBJ1-1, is DTGVSQNPRHKITKRGQNVTFRCDPISEHNRLYWYRQTLGQGPEFLTYFQNEAQLEKSRLLSDRFSAERPKGSFSTLEIQRTEQGDSAMYLCASSFQGAVTEAFFGQGTRLTVV.

The genes are TRBV19 and TRBJ1-1, with a possible D match to TRBD1 (5 bases). V lost 3 bases and J lost 4, with 15 bases in between. Germline CDR1 reads LNHDA; CDR2 reads SQIVND (reference sequence). This CDR3 region has 15 residues. CDR3 sequence (DNA): TGTGCCAGTAGTATCGCCGGGACCGCAATCACTGAAGCTTTCTTT. This encodes CASSIAGTAITEAFF. Together with reference TRBV19 and TRBJ1-1, the CDR3 gives the full variable domain: DGGITQSPKYLFRKEGQNVTLSCEQNLNHDAMYWYRQDPGQGLRLIYYSQIVNDFQKGDIAEGYSVSREKKESFPLTVTSAQKNPTAFYLCASSIAGTAITEAFFGQGTRLTVV.

The V and J genes are TRBV6-1 and TRBJ2-1; 7 bases are shared with TRBD2. With V trimmed by 10 bases and J by 0 bases, 6 bases remained unmatched. Germline V gene data show CDR1 as MNHNS and CDR2 as SASEGT. This CDR3 has 14 amino acids. The CDR3 sequence is CAILGGSSYNEQFF. The CDR3 nucleotides are TGTGCCATCCTCGGGGGGAGCTCCTACAATGAGCAGTTCTTC.

V gene TRBV4-2 combines with J gene TRBJ2-4; 7 bases line up with TRBD1. Germline CDR1 LGHNA, CDR2 YNFKEQ. Trimming cost V 4 bases and J 6 bases; bases outside gene matches: 9. The CDR3 totals 15 residues. CDR3 amino acids: CASSPEGALRNIQYF. The CDR3 DNA sequence: TGTGCCAGCAGCCCAGAGGGGGCCTTACGAAACATTCAGTACTTC.

This chain links TRBV6-5 with TRBJ2-5, with TRBD2 matching 9 bases. With V trimmed by 2 bases and J by 0 bases, 13 bases remained unmatched. This CDR3 spans 19 amino acids. The germline gives CDR1 MNHEY, CDR2 SVGAGI. In DNA, the CDR3 is TGTGCCAGCAGTTACCCTAAGGGTAGCGGGGGCGGGTACCAAGAGACCCAGTACTTC. Translation gives CASSYPKGSGGGYQETQYF.

This chain joins TRBV5-5 and TRBJ2-5; D assignment may be TRBD1 or TRBD2 (5 bases each). This CDR3 comprises 14 residues. CDR1 and CDR2 (germline): SGHKS, YYEKEE (reference sequence). The ends were cut back, 1 base at V and 7 bases at J, with 14 bases in the middle. CDR3 nucleotide sequence: TGTGCCAGCAGCTTGATGGGGGTGGACGGGACCCAGTACTTC. This codes for CASSLMGVDGTQYF.

There are a few counts of this clonotype. The chain joins TRBV6-1 to TRBJ1-2; D might be TRBD1 (6 bases). Trimming removed 2 bases from V and 0 bases from J, with 10 bases in between. The CDR3 is made up of 15 amino acids. Germline V gene data show CDR1 as MNHNS and CDR2 as SASEGT. The CDR3 coding sequence is TGTGCCAGCAGTGAAAGGACAGCAGCTAACTATGGCTACACCTTC. Translating gives CASSERTAANYGYTF.

There are a few counts of this clonotype. V gene TRBV6-1 combines with J gene TRBJ2-7; D remains ambiguous. V lost 4 bases and J 5 bases, leaving 12 bases between the germline ends. This CDR3 has 13 residues. CDR1 is MNHNS and CDR2 is SASEGT in the germline V gene. CDR3 in DNA: TGTGCCAGCAGTGTGAGGAGTGGGAACGAGCAGTACTTC. Translated, it gives CASSVRSGNEQYF.

The chain has TRBV20-1 and TRBJ2-1; the D call may be TRBD1 or TRBD2 (5 bases each). The CDR3 covers 15 residues. With 1 base removed from V and 9 bases from J, the gap between germline ends came to 19 bases. Per germline, CDR1 DFQATT and CDR2 SNEGSKA (reference sequence). CDR3 region: CSARAPLGVEGEQFF. The CDR3 DNA sequence: TGCAGTGCTAGAGCCCCCCTAGGGGTAGAGGGTGAGCAGTTCTTC.

This clonotype was seen more than once but under ten times. The chain employs TRBV15 and TRBJ2-2; 14 bases match TRBD2. Per germline, CDR1 LNHNV and CDR2 YYDKDF (reference sequence). The CDR3 runs to 18 residues. V trimming: 6 bases; J trimming: 5 bases; junction bases outside the gene matches: 11. The DNA of the CDR3 is TGTGCCACCAGTAAACCGGGACTAGCGGGAGAAGTGACCGGGGAGCTGTTTTTT. Its protein is CATSKPGLAGEVTGELFF.

Only a few counts were recorded for this clonotype. V usage is TRBV11-1 and J usage is TRBJ2-7; weak D call: TRBD2 (5 bases). Trimming removed 7 bases from V and 6 bases from J, with 19 bases in between. This CDR3 has 14 residues. CDR1 and CDR2 from the germline V gene are SGHAT and FQDESV (reference sequence). DNA of the CDR3: TGTGCCAGCAACCCAACCGGCGACTACTCCGAGCAGTACTTC. It specifies CASNPTGDYSEQYF.